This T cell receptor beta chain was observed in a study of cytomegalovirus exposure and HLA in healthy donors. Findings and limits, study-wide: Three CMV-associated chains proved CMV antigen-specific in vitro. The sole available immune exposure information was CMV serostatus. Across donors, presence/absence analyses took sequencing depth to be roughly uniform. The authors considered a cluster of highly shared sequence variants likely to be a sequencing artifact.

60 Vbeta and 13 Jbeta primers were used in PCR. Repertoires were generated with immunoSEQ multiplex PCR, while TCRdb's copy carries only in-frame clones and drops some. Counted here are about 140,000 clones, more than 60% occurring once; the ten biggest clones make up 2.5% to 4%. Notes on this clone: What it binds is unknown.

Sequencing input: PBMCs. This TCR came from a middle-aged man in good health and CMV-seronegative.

DNA of the CDR3: TGCGCCAGCAGTGAGCAACTAGCGGGGGGGCCGGGCACAGATACGCAGTATTTT. It encodes CASSEQLAGGPGTDTQYF. The chain uses TRBV10-2 and TRBJ2-3; 13 nucleotides line up with TRBD2. CDR3 length: 18 amino acids. Germline CDR1 and CDR2: WSHSY and SAAADI. J gave up 1 base and V 2 bases, and 6 bases lay outside the gene matches.